This TCR beta chain was observed in a study of T cell changes during pregnancy in multiple sclerosis. CDR3 length equals 18 residues. Germline V gives CDR1 SGHTA, CDR2 FQGTGA. The V segment lost 2 bases and the J segment 1 base; nucleotides outside the gene matches: 11. Sequenced by immunoSEQ multiplex PCR; TCRdb stores in-frame clones only, minus some. The table includes 50,000 to 70,000 clones, around 92% detected once. This clonotype was sampled from a female donor in good health, enrolled as a control in a pregnancy study. This sequence joins TRBV7-3 and TRBJ2-7; 10 bases agree with TRBD2. The sample here was peripheral blood, taken in the third trimester of pregnancy. CDR3 coding DNA: TGTGCCAGCAGCTTATTGCCCCTAGCGGGGGCCCTTTCCTACGAGCAGTACTTC. This translates into CASSLLPLAGALSYEQYF.